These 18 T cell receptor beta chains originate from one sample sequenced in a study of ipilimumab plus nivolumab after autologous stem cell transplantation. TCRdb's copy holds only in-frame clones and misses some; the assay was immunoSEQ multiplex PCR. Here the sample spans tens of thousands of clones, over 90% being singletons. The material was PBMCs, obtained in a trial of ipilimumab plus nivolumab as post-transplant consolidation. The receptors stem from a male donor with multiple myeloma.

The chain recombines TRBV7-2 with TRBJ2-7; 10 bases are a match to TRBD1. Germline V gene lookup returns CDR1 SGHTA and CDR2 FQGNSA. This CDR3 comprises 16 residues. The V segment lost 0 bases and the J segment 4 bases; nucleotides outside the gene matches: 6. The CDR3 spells CASSLARDRGQYEQYF. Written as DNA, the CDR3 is TGTGCCAGCAGCTTAGCCCGGGACAGGGGCCAATACGAGCAGTACTTC.

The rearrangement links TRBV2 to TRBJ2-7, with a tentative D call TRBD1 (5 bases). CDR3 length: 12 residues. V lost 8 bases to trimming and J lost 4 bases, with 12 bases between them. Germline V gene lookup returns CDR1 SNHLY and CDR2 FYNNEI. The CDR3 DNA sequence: TGTGCCAGCGGGAACAGGCGGTACGAGCAGTACTTC. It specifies CASGNRRYEQYF.

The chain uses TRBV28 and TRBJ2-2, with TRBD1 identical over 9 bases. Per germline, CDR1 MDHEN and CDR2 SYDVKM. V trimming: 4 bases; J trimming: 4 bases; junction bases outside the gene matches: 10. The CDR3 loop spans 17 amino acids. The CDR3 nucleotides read TGTGCCAGCAGTTCCCAGTGGGGGACAGGGTTCACCGGGGAGCTGTTTTTT. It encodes CASSSQWGTGFTGELFF.

The CDR3 loop reads CAGSRGFGYGYTF. In DNA, the CDR3 is TGTGCCGGGAGCAGGGGGTTTGGCTATGGCTACACCTTC. The rearrangement links TRBV19 to TRBJ1-2, with TRBD1 matching over 7 bases. Germline loops: CDR1 LNHDA, CDR2 SQIVND (reference sequence). Trimming removed 11 bases from V and 4 bases from J; junction bases left unmatched: 10. The length of the CDR3 is 13 residues.

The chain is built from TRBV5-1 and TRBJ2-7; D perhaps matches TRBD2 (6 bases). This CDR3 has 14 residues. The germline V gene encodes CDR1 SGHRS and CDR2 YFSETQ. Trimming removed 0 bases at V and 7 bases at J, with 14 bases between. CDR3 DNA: TGCGCCAGCAGCTTGGGGAGGGCGGAACGGGAGCAGTACTTC. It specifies CASSLGRAEREQYF.

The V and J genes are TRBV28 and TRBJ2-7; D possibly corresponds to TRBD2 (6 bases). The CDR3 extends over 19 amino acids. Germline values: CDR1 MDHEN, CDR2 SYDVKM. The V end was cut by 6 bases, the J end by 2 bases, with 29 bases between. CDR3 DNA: TGTGCCAGCAGACCCTTCCGGGACCGAAGGGCGGGGTGGGCCTACGAGCAGTACTTC. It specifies CASRPFRDRRAGWAYEQYF.

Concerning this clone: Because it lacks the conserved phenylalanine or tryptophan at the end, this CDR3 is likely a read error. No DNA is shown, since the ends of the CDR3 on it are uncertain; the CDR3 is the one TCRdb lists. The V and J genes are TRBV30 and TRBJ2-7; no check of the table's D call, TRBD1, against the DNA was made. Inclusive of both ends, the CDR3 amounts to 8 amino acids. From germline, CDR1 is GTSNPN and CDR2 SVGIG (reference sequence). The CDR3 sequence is CARVANRA.

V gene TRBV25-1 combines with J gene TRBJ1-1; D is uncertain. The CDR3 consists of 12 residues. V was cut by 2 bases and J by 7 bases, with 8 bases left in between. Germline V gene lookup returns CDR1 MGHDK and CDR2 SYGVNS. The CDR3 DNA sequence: TGTGCCAGCAGTGAAGGCCAGGTTGAAGCTTTCTTT. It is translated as CASSEGQVEAFF.

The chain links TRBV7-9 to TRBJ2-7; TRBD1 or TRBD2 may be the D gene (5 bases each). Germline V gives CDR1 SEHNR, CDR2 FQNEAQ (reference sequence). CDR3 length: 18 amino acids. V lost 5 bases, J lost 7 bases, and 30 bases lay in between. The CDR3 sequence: CASSRQTFRDAGFGEQYF. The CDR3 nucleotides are TGTGCCAGCAGCCGACAAACTTTTCGGGACGCAGGATTCGGGGAGCAGTACTTC.

CDR3 nucleotides: TGCGCCAGCAGCTCCCGGGCCCCCTCCCAAGAGACCCAGTACTTC. It encodes CASSSRAPSQETQYF. The rearrangement links TRBV5-1 to TRBJ2-5; D not certain. The germline CDR1 and CDR2 sequences are SGHRS and YFSETQ. The CDR3 covers 15 residues. Deletions cut 3 bases from V and 1 base from J, with 13 bases between.

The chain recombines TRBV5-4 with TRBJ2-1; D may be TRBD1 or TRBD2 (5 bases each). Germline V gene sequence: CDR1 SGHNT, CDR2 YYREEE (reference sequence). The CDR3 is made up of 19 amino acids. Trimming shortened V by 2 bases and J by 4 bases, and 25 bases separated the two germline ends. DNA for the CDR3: TGTGCCAGCAGCTTTCAGGGCGGGCTACCCCGTAAGGATTACAATGAGCAGTTCTTC. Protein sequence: CASSFQGGLPRKDYNEQFF. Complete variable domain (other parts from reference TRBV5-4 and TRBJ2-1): ETGVTQSPTHLIKTRGQQVTLRCSSQSGHNTVSWYQQALGQGPQFIFQYYREEENGRGNFPPRFSGLQFPNYSSELNVNALELDDSALYLCASSFQGGLPRKDYNEQFFGPGTRLTVL.

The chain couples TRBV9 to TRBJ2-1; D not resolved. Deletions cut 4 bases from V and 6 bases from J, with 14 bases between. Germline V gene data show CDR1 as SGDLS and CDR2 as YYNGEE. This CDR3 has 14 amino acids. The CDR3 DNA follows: TGTGCCAGCAGCTCTCCGTGGGCCCCCAATGAGCAGTTCTTC. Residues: CASSSPWAPNEQFF.

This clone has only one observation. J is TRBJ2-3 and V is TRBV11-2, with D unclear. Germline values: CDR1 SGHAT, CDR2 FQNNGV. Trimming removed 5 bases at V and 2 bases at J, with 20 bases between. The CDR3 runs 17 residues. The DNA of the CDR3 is TGTGCCAGCAGCCCAAAACCCGTCACTTCTTACACAGATACGCAGTATTTT. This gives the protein CASSPKPVTSYTDTQYF.

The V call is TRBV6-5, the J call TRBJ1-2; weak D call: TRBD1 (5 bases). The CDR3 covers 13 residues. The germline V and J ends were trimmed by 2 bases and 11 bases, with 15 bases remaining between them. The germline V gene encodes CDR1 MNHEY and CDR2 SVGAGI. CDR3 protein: CASSYGKGKGYTF. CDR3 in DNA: TGTGCCAGCAGTTACGGGAAGGGGAAGGGTTACACCTTC.

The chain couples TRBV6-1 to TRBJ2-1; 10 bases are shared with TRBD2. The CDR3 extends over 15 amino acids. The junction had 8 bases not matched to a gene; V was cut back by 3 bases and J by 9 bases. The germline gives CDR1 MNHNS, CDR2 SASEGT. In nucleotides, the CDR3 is TGTGCCAGCAGTGACCCTAGCGGGGGTATCGGTGAGCAGTTCTTC. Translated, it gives CASSDPSGGIGEQFF.

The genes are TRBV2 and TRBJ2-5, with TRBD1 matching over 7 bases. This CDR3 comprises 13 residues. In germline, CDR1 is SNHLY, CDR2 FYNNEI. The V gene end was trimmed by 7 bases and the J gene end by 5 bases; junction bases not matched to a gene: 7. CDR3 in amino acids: CASTGTVLETQYF. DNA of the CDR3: TGTGCCAGCACCGGGACAGTTCTCGAGACCCAGTACTTC.

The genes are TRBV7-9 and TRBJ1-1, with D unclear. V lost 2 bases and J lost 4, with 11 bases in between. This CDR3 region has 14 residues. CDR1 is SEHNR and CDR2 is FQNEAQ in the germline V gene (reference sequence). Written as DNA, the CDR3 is TGTGCCAGCAGCTTAAATTTGGACCCCACTGAAGCTTTCTTT. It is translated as CASSLNLDPTEAFF.

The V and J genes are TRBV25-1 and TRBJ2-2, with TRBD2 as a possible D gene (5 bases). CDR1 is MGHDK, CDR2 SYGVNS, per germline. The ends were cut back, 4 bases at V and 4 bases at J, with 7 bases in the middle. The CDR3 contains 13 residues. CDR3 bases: TGTGCCAGCAGTGTCCGGGGCACCGGGGAGCTGTTTTTT. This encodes CASSVRGTGELFF.